A single sample is the source of the 31 T cell receptor beta chains below, sequenced in a study of cytomegalovirus exposure and HLA in healthy donors. 13 Jbeta primers and 60 Vbeta primers were used for the PCR. The table came from immunoSEQ multiplex PCR; TCRdb's copy has only in-frame clones and leaves some out. The table lists about 160,000 clones, around 77% of them singletons. Sequenced input: PBMCs. The receptors were sampled from a woman in her twenties or thirties in good health and CMV-seronegative.

The chain employs TRBV5-1 and TRBJ2-3; TRBD2 agrees at 8 bases. CDR3 length: 15 residues. Germline lookup yields CDR1 SGHRS and CDR2 YFSETQ. Trimming at V came to 0 bases and at J to 6 bases, leaving 6 bases not matched to a gene. CDR3 sequence: CASSLGRGGRDTQYF. The CDR3 nucleotides read TGCGCCAGCAGCTTGGGACGGGGGGGCCGGGATACGCAGTATTTT.

This chain joins TRBV18 and TRBJ2-1; D possibly corresponds to TRBD2 (7 bases). Germline values: CDR1 KGHSH, CDR2 LQKENI. V shed 1 base and J shed 7 bases, with 14 bases lying between them. The CDR3 length is 15 residues. The CDR3 spells CASSPLAGQGNEQFF. Here the CDR3 DNA reads TGTGCCAGCTCACCACTAGCGGGCCAGGGGAATGAGCAGTTCTTC.

The V gene is TRBV2, the J gene TRBJ2-5; 16 nucleotides align to TRBD2. The CDR3 is 16 residues long. From germline, CDR1 is SNHLY and CDR2 FYNNEI. The trim removed 7 bases at V and 10 bases at J, leaving 12 bases unmatched. The CDR3 loop reads CASTEGGLAGGQDQYF. The CDR3 bases are TGTGCCAGCACCGAAGGGGGACTAGCGGGGGGGCAGGACCAGTACTTC.

The chain links TRBV29-1 to TRBJ1-1; D uncertain. Trimming removed 7 bases from V and 8 bases from J, with 14 bases in between. The CDR3 has 11 amino acids. Germline assignment: CDR1 SQVTM and CDR2 ANQGSEA. The CDR3 DNA is TGCAGCGGGTTCGACACTGTGGAAGCTTTCTTT. This codes for CSGFDTVEAFF.

The V gene is TRBV5-6, the J gene TRBJ1-1; TRBD1 matches at 11 bases. J lost 4 bases, V lost 4 bases, and 6 bases had no gene match. The CDR3 is 15 amino acids. Germline V gene sequence: CDR1 SGHDT, CDR2 YYEEEE. CDR3 sequence reads: CASSPGTGGSTEAFF. The DNA for the CDR3 is TGTGCCAGCAGCCCCGGGACAGGGGGTAGCACTGAAGCTTTCTTT.

CDR3 loop: CASSQEEYRVGYGYTF. As DNA, the CDR3 is TGCGCCAGCAGCCAGGAGGAATACAGGGTGGGATATGGCTACACCTTC. The V gene is TRBV4-1, the J gene TRBJ1-2; a weak D match, TRBD1 (6 bases). Deletions cut 3 bases from V and 5 bases from J, with 19 bases between. Germline lookup yields CDR1 MGHRA and CDR2 YSYEKL. The CDR3 extends over 16 amino acids.

J is TRBJ2-5 and V is TRBV2; the D gene is possibly TRBD1 (5 bases). Trimming left V 5 bases short and J 3 bases short, with 13 bases between. The CDR3 covers 14 residues. Germline assignment: CDR1 SNHLY and CDR2 FYNNEI. The CDR3 sequence: CASSRADKEETQYF. CDR3 sequence (DNA): TGTGCCAGCAGTCGGGCGGACAAGGAAGAGACCCAGTACTTC.

The chain carries TRBV6-6 and TRBJ1-1; D might be TRBD1 (6 bases). In germline, CDR1 is MNHNY, CDR2 SVGAGI (reference sequence). With 2 bases removed from V and 1 base from J, the gap between germline ends came to 8 bases. The CDR3 has 14 amino acids. The CDR3 reads CASSYPDRNTEAFF. CDR3 coding DNA: TGTGCCAGCAGTTACCCGGACAGGAACACTGAAGCTTTCTTT.

V gene TRBV6-1 combines with J gene TRBJ1-4, with D possibly matching TRBD1 (5 bases). In germline, CDR1 is MNHNS, CDR2 SASEGT. This CDR3 contains 17 residues. Trimming stripped 2 bases from V and 5 bases from J, with 18 bases between. CDR3 sequence: CASSEPGDRTQNEKLFF. DNA of the CDR3: TGTGCCAGCAGTGAACCCGGTGACAGAACCCAAAATGAAAAACTGTTTTTT.

The gene calls are TRBV5-1 and TRBJ2-1; TRBD2 matches at 9 bases. CDR3 size: 21 residues. Trimming cost V 0 bases and J 0 bases; bases outside gene matches: 16. The germline V gene has CDR1 SGHRS and CDR2 YFSETQ. The CDR3 nucleotides read TGCGCCAGCAGCTTGGCCAAGCGGGGGGCAGAAACGGTACGCTCCTACAATGAGCAGTTCTTC. Translation: CASSLAKRGAETVRSYNEQFF. Drawing the rest from reference TRBV5-1 and TRBJ2-1, the complete variable domain is KAGVTQTPRYLIKTRGQQVTLSCSPISGHRSVSWYQQTPGQGLQFLFEYFSETQRNKGNFPGRFSGRQFSNSRSEMNVSTLELGDSALYLCASSLAKRGAETVRSYNEQFFGPGTRLTVL.

The chain links TRBV6-6 to TRBJ1-1; unclear D gene. Germline values: CDR1 MNHNY, CDR2 SVGAGI (reference sequence). V lost 6 bases to trimming and J lost 8 bases, with 19 bases between them. CDR3 length equals 14 residues. The CDR3 sequence is CASRLDTPKGEAFF. Written as DNA, the CDR3 is TGTGCCAGCAGACTCGACACACCAAAAGGAGAAGCTTTCTTT.

This chain joins TRBV6-6 and TRBJ1-1, with TRBD1 matching 9 bases. CDR1 and CDR2 (germline): MNHNY, SVGAGI (reference sequence). The CDR3 totals 16 residues. The ends lost 0 bases at V and 6 bases at J; junction bases unmatched: 8. CDR3 sequence: CASSYSPGTGSSEAFF. The CDR3 DNA follows: TGTGCCAGCAGTTACTCCCCGGGGACAGGGAGCTCTGAAGCTTTCTTT.

The chain combines TRBV19 with TRBJ2-5; no definite D call. The CDR3 extends over 14 amino acids. Germline V gene data show CDR1 as LNHDA and CDR2 as SQIVND (reference sequence). The V gene lost 4 bases and the J gene lost 5 bases, with 14 bases spanning the gap. The CDR3 bases are TGTGCCAGTAGTACTCCCAAGACACTGGAGACCCAGTACTTC. Encoded protein: CASSTPKTLETQYF. Full variable domain (outside the CDR3, taken from reference TRBV19 and TRBJ2-5): DGGITQSPKYLFRKEGQNVTLSCEQNLNHDAMYWYRQDPGQGLRLIYYSQIVNDFQKGDIAEGYSVSREKKESFPLTVTSAQKNPTAFYLCASSTPKTLETQYFGPGTRLLVL.

V gene TRBV5-1 combines with J gene TRBJ2-3; TRBD1 agrees at 7 bases. The V and J ends lost 0 bases and 6 bases, in that order; junction bases with no gene match: 1. CDR1 and CDR2 from the germline V gene are SGHRS and YFSETQ. The CDR3 runs to 13 residues. This chain's CDR3 is CASSLEGADTQYF. Here the CDR3 DNA reads TGCGCCAGCAGCTTGGAGGGGGCGGATACGCAGTATTTT. The complete variable domain, with remaining parts taken from reference TRBV5-1 and TRBJ2-3, reads KAGVTQTPRYLIKTRGQQVTLSCSPISGHRSVSWYQQTPGQGLQFLFEYFSETQRNKGNFPGRFSGRQFSNSRSEMNVSTLELGDSALYLCASSLEGADTQYFGPGTRLTVL.

This clone was seen a single time. The rearrangement links TRBV29-1 to TRBJ2-5; TRBD2 aligns across 8 bases. J was trimmed by 4 bases and V by 1 base; bases with no gene match: 2. Per germline, CDR1 SQVTM and CDR2 ANQGSEA. The CDR3 runs to 13 residues. Written as DNA, the CDR3 is TGCAGCGTTGAAGGTGCGGGGGGAGAGACCCAGTACTTC. Residues: CSVEGAGGETQYF.

The chain joins TRBV5-5 to TRBJ1-5; TRBD1 aligns across 7 bases. Trimming removed 2 bases from V and 7 bases from J; junction bases left unmatched: 12. The CDR3 has 16 residues. Germline values: CDR1 SGHKS, CDR2 YYEKEE (reference sequence). This CDR3 is CASSLLAGGYGQPQHF. CDR3 bases: TGTGCCAGCAGCTTATTGGCAGGGGGGTACGGACAGCCCCAGCATTTT. The full variable domain, completed using reference TRBV5-5 and TRBJ1-5, is DAGVTQSPTHLIKTRGQQVTLRCSPISGHKSVSWYQQVLGQGPQFIFQYYEKEERGRGNFPDRFSARQFPNYSSELNVNALLLGDSALYLCASSLLAGGYGQPQHFGDGTRLSIL.

J is TRBJ2-7 and V is TRBV2, with a weak D call TRBD1 (6 bases). The CDR3 sequence is 14 residues long. Trimming removed 1 base from V and 1 base from J, with 8 bases in between. Germline V gene sequence: CDR1 SNHLY, CDR2 FYNNEI. CDR3 nucleotides: TGTGCCAGCAGTGAAGGGGGACAATCCTACGAGCAGTACTTC. Translated, it gives CASSEGGQSYEQYF.

The J gene is TRBJ1-1, the V gene TRBV28; the D is unclear. The CDR3 length is 16 residues. The germline CDR1 and CDR2 sequences are MDHEN and SYDVKM. The V gene lost 2 bases and the J gene lost 5 bases, with 18 bases spanning the gap. CDR3 amino acids: CASSLGSGSGLTEAFF. In DNA form, the CDR3 reads TGTGCCAGCAGTTTAGGTTCTGGCAGCGGGTTGACTGAAGCTTTCTTT. Full variable domain (rest looked up from reference TRBV28 and TRBJ1-1): DVKVTQSSRYLVKRTGEKVFLECVQDMDHENMFWYRQDPGLGLRLIYFSYDVKMKEKGDIPEGYSVSREKKERFSLILESASTNQTSMYLCASSLGSGSGLTEAFFGQGTRLTVV.

J is TRBJ1-3 and V is TRBV28; D is perhaps TRBD1 (5 bases). Germline CDR1 and CDR2: MDHEN and SYDVKM. The V gene lost 6 bases and the J gene lost 3 bases, with 12 bases spanning the gap. The CDR3 runs 14 residues. CDR3 in DNA: TGTGCCAGCAGCCAAGTCGGGGGTGGAAACACCATATATTTT. It yields the protein CASSQVGGGNTIYF.

The gene calls are TRBV30 and TRBJ2-7; 7 nucleotides match TRBD1. Germline CDR1 reads GTSNPN; CDR2 reads SVGIG (reference sequence). The CDR3 has 13 amino acids. V lost 2 bases, J lost 4 bases, and 5 bases stayed unmatched. The CDR3 DNA reads TGTGCCTGGAGTCATGGGACAGCTTACGAGCAGTACTTC. This encodes CAWSHGTAYEQYF.

The chain employs TRBV5-4 and TRBJ2-5; tentatively, D is TRBD1 (5 bases). Germline V gene lookup returns CDR1 SGHNT and CDR2 YYREEE (reference sequence). V lost 2 bases to trimming and J lost 9 bases, with 11 bases between them. This CDR3 region has 12 residues. In DNA form, the CDR3 reads TGTGCCAGCAGCTTACCTGGGGCAGCCCAGTACTTC. Translated: CASSLPGAAQYF. The entire variable domain, with the rest obtained from reference TRBV5-4 and TRBJ2-5, is as follows: ETGVTQSPTHLIKTRGQQVTLRCSSQSGHNTVSWYQQALGQGPQFIFQYYREEENGRGNFPPRFSGLQFPNYSSELNVNALELDDSALYLCASSLPGAAQYFGPGTRLLVL.

The chain has TRBV29-1 and TRBJ1-1, with D tentatively TRBD1 (6 bases). The CDR3 covers 12 residues. Looked up from germline, CDR1 is SQVTM and CDR2 is ANQGSEA. Trimming cost V 7 bases and J 5 bases, with 14 bases left between them. The CDR3 region is CSASTGQTEAFF. DNA of the CDR3: TGCAGCGCCTCGACCGGACAGACTGAAGCTTTCTTT.

This sequence joins TRBV18 and TRBJ1-1, with no clear D. Trimming removed 3 bases from V and 1 base from J, with 6 bases in between. From germline, CDR1 is KGHSH and CDR2 LQKENI. The CDR3 extends over 13 amino acids. CDR3 nucleotides: TGTGCCAGCTCACCCCAGCGGAACACTGAAGCTTTCTTT. It translates to CASSPQRNTEAFF.

The CDR3 loop reads CASSSLRGASSGNTIYF. In DNA form, the CDR3 reads TGTGCCAGCAGCTCGTTGCGGGGGGCGAGCTCTGGAAACACCATATATTTT. The chain carries TRBV11-2 and TRBJ1-3, with TRBD1 as a possible D gene (6 bases). Deletions cut 4 bases from V and 0 bases from J, with 16 bases between. The CDR3 is 17 amino acids. Germline CDR1 reads SGHAT; CDR2 reads FQNNGV.

The chain joins TRBV11-2 to TRBJ2-5; 8 bases agree with TRBD2. The CDR3 has 18 amino acids. V was pared by 3 bases and J by 0 bases, with 12 bases of the junction left unmatched. Germline V lookup: CDR1 SGHAT, CDR2 FQNNGV. CDR3 sequence (DNA): TGTGCCAGCAGCTTCTTCCGGGGGGGAGGGGGGCACCAAGAGACCCAGTACTTC. The encoded protein is CASSFFRGGGGHQETQYF.

This chain joins TRBV29-1 and TRBJ2-1, with 7 bases identical to TRBD1. Germline loops: CDR1 SQVTM, CDR2 ANQGSEA. The CDR3 is 14 amino acids. V lost 5 bases to trimming and J lost 3 bases; unmatched junction nucleotides: 7. CDR3 amino acids: CSVTGTAYYNEQFF. CDR3 DNA sequence: TGCAGCGTTACCGGGACAGCCTACTACAATGAGCAGTTCTTC.

The chain is built from TRBV11-1 and TRBJ1-1; the match to TRBD1 covers 9 bases. Germline assignment: CDR1 SGHAT and CDR2 FQDESV (reference sequence). V lost 4 bases to trimming and J lost 0 bases; unmatched junction nucleotides: 9. The CDR3 runs 17 residues. The CDR3: CASSYTGGRPMNTEAFF. The DNA of the CDR3 is TGTGCCAGCAGCTATACAGGGGGCCGCCCTATGAACACTGAAGCTTTCTTT.

V gene TRBV10-3 combines with J gene TRBJ2-5, with TRBD2 matching over 7 bases. The CDR3 spans 13 residues. V was clipped by 3 bases and J by 7 bases; unmatched bases: 5. The germline V gene has CDR1 ENHRY and CDR2 SYGVKD. This CDR3 reads CAISELAKGTQYF. The DNA for the CDR3 is TGTGCCATCAGTGAACTAGCGAAGGGGACCCAGTACTTC.

This sequence joins TRBV28 and TRBJ2-1; tentatively, D is TRBD2 (5 bases). The CDR3 has 16 residues. Germline V CDR1 and CDR2: MDHEN, SYDVKM. Trimming removed 2 bases from V and 2 bases from J, with 13 bases in between. The CDR3 region is CASSLSRGSAYNEQFF. The CDR3 DNA reads as TGTGCCAGCAGTTTAAGCCGGGGTTCGGCCTACAATGAGCAGTTCTTC. Based on the CDR3 plus reference TRBV28 and TRBJ2-1, the full variable domain is DVKVTQSSRYLVKRTGEKVFLECVQDMDHENMFWYRQDPGLGLRLIYFSYDVKMKEKGDIPEGYSVSREKKERFSLILESASTNQTSMYLCASSLSRGSAYNEQFFGPGTRLTVL.

The rearrangement links TRBV25-1 to TRBJ1-1; 9 nucleotides match TRBD1. The CDR3 extends over 13 amino acids. Germline loops: CDR1 MGHDK, CDR2 SYGVNS. The trim removed 4 bases at V and 4 bases at J, leaving 1 base unmatched. In nucleotides, the CDR3 is TGTGCCAGCAGTGGACAGGGGGGCACTGAAGCTTTCTTT. Amino acids: CASSGQGGTEAFF. The whole variable domain, filled in from reference TRBV25-1 and TRBJ1-1, reads EADIYQTPRYLVIGTGKKITLECSQTMGHDKMYWYQQDPGMELHLIHYSYGVNSTEKGDLSSESTVSRIRTEHFPLTLESARPSHTSQYLCASSGQGGTEAFFGQGTRLTVV.

The chain has TRBV11-2 and TRBJ1-1; D is possibly TRBD1 (6 bases). The CDR3 covers 14 residues. From germline, CDR1 is SGHAT and CDR2 FQNNGV. Trimming shortened V by 2 bases and J by 5 bases, and 12 bases separated the two germline ends. The CDR3 bases are TGTGCCAGCAGCTTAATAGCCACAGGGACTGAAGCTTTCTTT. It specifies CASSLIATGTEAFF.